The clone carrying this T cell receptor (beta chain) was seen just once. What it binds is unknown. This specimen comes from a study of identifying expanded T cells in peripheral blood. The study, taken as a whole, reports: Approximately 1.1 clones differed between technical replicates, versus approximately 16 and 19 over time. Variance in clone template counts between approximately two-week samples significantly increased with total template count across all healthy donors.

The CDR3 runs to 15 residues. Germline V gene sequence: CDR1 SGHTA, CDR2 FQGNSA. Losses at the gene ends were 5 bases for V and 6 bases for J; bases not matched to a gene: 8. No infections or other immune events were documented during collection. The method was immunoSEQ multiplex PCR; TCRdb's version includes in-frame clones alone and lacks a portion of them. The table includes around 70,000 clones, roughly 90% detected once. The sample comprised blood. The chain has TRBV7-2 and TRBJ2-2; TRBD1 matches 8 bases. The TCR was taken from a person aged 18 to 75 in good health. The CDR3 loop reads CASSHRQGIPGELFF. In nucleotides, the CDR3 is TGTGCCAGCAGCCATAGACAGGGGATTCCCGGGGAGCTGTTTTTT.